The 4 T cell receptor beta chains below all came from one sample that was sequenced in a study of T cell responses to AZD1222 COVID-19 vaccine (TCRdb year 2021). Explained via the paper, the time point label denotes: baseline before first vaccination. The library was produced with the immunoSEQ multiplex PCR assay. Held by TCRdb, this immuneACCESS table contains in-frame sequences only and omits some clones. Under half of the omission traces to an unresolved V gene where checked; the cause of the rest is unknown. The sample table contains some 100,000 clones; only one count was recorded for around 90% of them. The top ten clonotypes cover roughly a sixth of the sample. Sequencing was performed on peripheral blood, taken on day 0 of AZD1222 vaccination. These receptors all come from an adult in good health.

In DNA, the CDR3 is TGTGCCAGCAGCGCGAGGGGGGGAGAAAAACTGTTTTTT. Amino acid sequence: CASSARGGEKLFF. The J gene is TRBJ1-4, the V gene TRBV7-9, with TRBD1 as a possible D gene (6 bases). The CDR3 consists of 13 residues. Germline V gene lookup returns CDR1 SEHNR and CDR2 FQNEAQ (reference sequence). V was cut by 5 bases and J by 8 bases, with 12 bases left in between.

The chain carries TRBV4-2 and TRBJ2-3; perhaps TRBD2 as D (5 bases). CDR3 length equals 15 residues. The V gene lost 1 base and the J gene lost 2 bases, with 10 bases spanning the gap. Germline loops: CDR1 LGHNA, CDR2 YNFKEQ. DNA for the CDR3: TGTGCCAGCAGCCAAGGGAGCGGAGCCACAGATACGCAGTATTTT. Translated, it gives CASSQGSGATDTQYF.

This chain joins TRBV6-5 and TRBJ2-3; tentative D call: TRBD1 (6 bases). Germline V gene sequence: CDR1 MNHEY, CDR2 SVGAGI. The CDR3 runs 15 residues. The V and J ends lost 2 bases and 3 bases respectively, with 12 bases between them. CDR3 residues: CASSYASGETDTQYF. In DNA, the CDR3 is TGTGCCAGCAGTTACGCCTCAGGGGAAACAGATACGCAGTATTTT.

This chain joins TRBV30 and TRBJ1-5, with a possible D match to TRBD1 (5 bases). Germline lookup yields CDR1 GTSNPN and CDR2 SVGIG (reference sequence). The CDR3 covers 13 residues. V lost 3 bases and J lost 6, with 12 bases in between. DNA of the CDR3: TGTGCCTGGAGCGAGCAGGGTATTCAGCCCCAGCATTTT. This sequence encodes CAWSEQGIQPQHF.